The 26 T cell receptor beta chains presented below share a single source sample, sequenced in a study of neurological immune-mediated disorders. Each CDR3 protein gets one entry after TCRdb re-called the 5' RACE reads with MiXCR. The sample yields about 95,000 distinct CDR3 sequences, 3.5% seen once. The sequenced material came from PBMCs. The receptor source for this set is a young woman with multiple sclerosis.

This clonotype appeared a few times. This CDR3 is CSARSTQETQYF. CDR3 DNA sequence: TGCAGTGCTAGGTCTACCCAAGAGACCCAGTACTTC. This rearrangement joins TRBV20-1 to TRBJ2-5; D unclear. Trimming shortened V by 3 bases and J by 1 base, and 6 bases separated the two germline ends. This CDR3 has 12 residues. Germline-derived CDR1 and CDR2 are DFQATT and SNEGSKA (reference sequence).

About this clonotype: The junction does not match germline at one end; this may be a read error. The gene calls are TRBV4-1 and TRBJ1-6; D gene uncertain. Germline values: CDR1 MGHRA, CDR2 YSYEKL. This CDR3 spans 14 amino acids. CDR3 in amino acids: CASSQVAVNSTLNF. CDR3 in DNA: TGCGCCAGCAGCCAAGTTGCAGTCAATTCAACCCTCAACTTT.

The sample holds many counts of this clonotype. The chain joins TRBV2 to TRBJ2-3; the D gene is possibly TRBD2 (6 bases). Deletions cut 8 bases from V and 3 bases from J, with 18 bases between. Germline assignment: CDR1 SNHLY and CDR2 FYNNEI. This CDR3 is built from 15 residues. CDR3 sequence reads: CASERVVLVTDTQYF. The CDR3 DNA follows: TGTGCCAGCGAGCGGGTGGTCTTGGTGACAGATACGCAGTATTTT.

The V and J genes are TRBV18 and TRBJ2-7; 8 nucleotides align to TRBD1. The CDR3 totals 14 residues. The V segment lost 5 bases and the J segment 5 bases; nucleotides outside the gene matches: 8. Germline loops: CDR1 KGHSH, CDR2 LQKENI. Here the CDR3 DNA reads TGTGCCAGCTCAACCTTGGACAGGGTTAACGAGCAGTACTTC. This translates into CASSTLDRVNEQYF.

This clonotype was seen many times. The rearrangement links TRBV15 to TRBJ2-7, with 7 bases aligning to TRBD1. J was trimmed by 1 base and V by 5 bases; bases with no gene match: 5. The CDR3 runs to 14 residues. CDR1 is LNHNV, CDR2 YYDKDF, per germline (reference sequence). The CDR3 here is CATSSRGQSYEQYF. The CDR3 coding sequence is TGTGCCACCAGCTCCAGGGGACAGTCCTACGAGCAGTACTTC. The full variable domain, completed using reference TRBV15 and TRBJ2-7, is DAMVIQNPRYQVTQFGKPVTLSCSQTLNHNVMYWYQQKSSQAPKLLFHYYDKDFNNEADTPDNFQSRRPNTSFCFLDIRSPGLGDTAMYLCATSSRGQSYEQYFGPGTRLTVT.

This clonotype came up many times. In DNA, the CDR3 is TGTGCCAGCAGTGGCCCGGGAGATGAGCAGTTCTTC. As protein: CASSGPGDEQFF. The genes are TRBV6-1 and TRBJ2-1; D is possibly TRBD2 (6 bases). Per germline, CDR1 MNHNS and CDR2 SASEGT. Trimming left V 4 bases short and J 8 bases short, with 9 bases between. The CDR3 is 12 amino acids.

This clonotype was counted many times. The chain recombines TRBV29-1 with TRBJ1-1, with D unresolved. Trimming shortened V by 4 bases and J by 1 base, and 4 bases separated the two germline ends. CDR1 SQVTM and CDR2 ANQGSEA come from the germline V gene. The CDR3 extends over 11 amino acids. Written as DNA, the CDR3 is TGCAGCGTTGGCACGAACACTGAAGCTTTCTTT. It specifies CSVGTNTEAFF.

This clonotype was counted ten times or more. The genes are TRBV3-1 and TRBJ2-1; weak D call: TRBD1 (6 bases). V gave up 1 base and J gave up 3 bases, with 7 bases separating them. CDR3 length: 14 amino acids. Germline loops: CDR1 LGHDT, CDR2 YNNKEL (reference sequence). CDR3 residues: CASSQGTDYNEQFF. CDR3 bases: TGTGCCAGCAGCCAAGGGACAGACTACAATGAGCAGTTCTTC.

This clonotype was picked up many times. The rearrangement uses TRBV29-1 and TRBJ2-1; 12 positions match TRBD2. The CDR3 consists of 17 residues. Germline CDR1 reads SQVTM; CDR2 reads ANQGSEA. J gave up 4 bases and V 2 bases, and 9 bases lay outside the gene matches. In nucleotides, the CDR3 is TGCAGCGTTGAACGCCTAGCGGGAGGGCCCTCTTACAATGAGCAGTTCTTC. The encoded protein is CSVERLAGGPSYNEQFF.

As concerns this clonotype: This may stem from a read error, because a much larger clone lies one nucleotide away. V is TRBV20-1 and J is TRBJ1-5, with 8 nucleotides matching TRBD1. In germline, CDR1 is DFQATT, CDR2 SNEGSKA (reference sequence). CDR3 length: 14 amino acids. The CDR3 protein is CSAHRTGLNQPHHF. The CDR3 nucleotides read TGCAGTGCTCATAGGACAGGGCTCAATCAGCCCCATCATTTT.

In this sample, this clonotype turned up many times. The chain links TRBV10-1 to TRBJ2-1; TRBD1 agrees at 9 bases. J lost 8 bases, V lost 7 bases, and 9 bases had no gene match. CDR3 length equals 14 residues. Germline V gives CDR1 WNHNN, CDR2 SYGVQD (reference sequence). The CDR3 spells CASMRDRVRDEQFF. The CDR3 DNA reads TGCGCCAGCATGAGGGACAGGGTTAGGGATGAGCAGTTCTTC.

The table lists this clonotype with many counts. The CDR3 region has the DNA TGTGCCAGCAGACCGGGACAGGGTGCGACTGAAGCTTTCTTT. Translation: CASRPGQGATEAFF. J is TRBJ1-1 and V is TRBV7-9; 9 bases agree with TRBD1. The length of the CDR3 is 14 residues. J lost 5 bases, V lost 6 bases, and 7 bases had no gene match. Per the germline V gene, CDR1 is SEHNR and CDR2 is FQNEAQ (reference sequence).

This clonotype was picked up a small number of times. The chain links TRBV7-9 to TRBJ1-5; D is unresolved. CDR3 length: 13 residues. V gave up 5 bases and J gave up 5 bases, with 10 bases separating them. The germline V gene encodes CDR1 SEHNR and CDR2 FQNEAQ (reference sequence). CDR3 residues: CASSEIGDQPQHF. As DNA, the CDR3 is TGTGCCAGCAGCGAGATCGGGGATCAGCCCCAGCATTTT.

This clonotype has at least ten counts. Here the CDR3 DNA reads TGTGCCAGCAGCTTTGGAGAGGCAGGCTACAATGAAAAACTGTTTTTT. It translates to CASSFGEAGYNEKLFF. The chain links TRBV5-6 to TRBJ1-4; D unclear. Germline CDR1 reads SGHDT; CDR2 reads YYEEEE. The V gene lost 2 bases and the J gene lost 5 bases, with 16 bases spanning the gap. The CDR3 has 16 residues.

The sample holds many counts of this clonotype. The rearrangement uses TRBV29-1 and TRBJ2-7, with 9 bases aligning to TRBD1. V trimming: 1 base; J trimming: 3 bases; junction bases outside the gene matches: 1. This CDR3 comprises 13 residues. Germline V gene data show CDR1 as SQVTM and CDR2 as ANQGSEA. For the CDR3, the DNA is TGCAGCGTTGAAGGGACAGGGGACTACGAGCAGTACTTC. Protein sequence: CSVEGTGDYEQYF.

This chain uses TRBV2 with TRBJ1-2; TRBD1 aligns across 11 bases. Germline V gene sequence: CDR1 SNHLY, CDR2 FYNNEI. The CDR3 spans 15 residues. V dropped 6 bases and J dropped 1; count of bases not matched to a gene: 4. This CDR3 is CASSRDRGVNYGYTF. The CDR3 DNA follows: TGTGCCAGCAGCCGGGACAGGGGGGTTAACTATGGCTACACCTTC.

The table lists this clonotype with many counts. For the CDR3, the DNA is TGCGCCAGCAGCGGGGACAGCAAAGGGGAGACCCAGTACTTC. Protein sequence: CASSGDSKGETQYF. This chain uses TRBV4-1 with TRBJ2-5; 7 bases align to TRBD1. The CDR3 spans 14 residues. Per the germline V gene, CDR1 is MGHRA and CDR2 is YSYEKL. J gave up 5 bases and V 5 bases, and 8 bases lay outside the gene matches.

This clonotype has a count of ten or more. The chain carries TRBV5-1 and TRBJ2-2; no definite D call. The V gene's germline CDR1 is SGHRS and CDR2 YFSETQ. V lost 0 bases and J 4 bases, leaving 4 bases between the germline ends. The CDR3 loop spans 13 amino acids. The CDR3 reads CASSLDSTGELFF. Written as DNA, the CDR3 is TGCGCCAGCAGCTTGGACTCCACCGGGGAGCTGTTTTTT.

This clonotype was detected ten times or more. CDR3 DNA: TGTGCCAGCAGCTTAACGGGTTTCAGGGAAGGCACTGAAGCTTTCTTT. Protein sequence: CASSLTGFREGTEAFF. This chain connects TRBV7-3 to TRBJ1-1; D may be TRBD1 (5 bases). CDR3 length: 16 residues. CDR1 is SGHTA and CDR2 is FQGTGA in the germline V gene. V shed 0 bases and J shed 4 bases, with 15 bases lying between them.

This chain connects TRBV7-8 to TRBJ1-5; possible D gene TRBD1, 6 bases. This CDR3 region has 16 residues. CDR1 is SGHVS and CDR2 is FQNEAQ in the germline V gene. Deletions cut 1 base from V and 6 bases from J, with 16 bases between. CDR3 residues: CASSLEKAGAGQPQHF. For the CDR3, the DNA is TGTGCCAGCAGCTTAGAAAAAGCAGGGGCAGGTCAGCCCCAGCATTTT. Full variable domain (rest looked up from reference TRBV7-8 and TRBJ1-5): GAGVSQSPRYKVAKRGQDVALRCDPISGHVSLFWYQQALGQGPEFLTYFQNEAQLDKSGLPSDRFFAERPEGSVSTLKIQRTQQEDSAVYLCASSLEKAGAGQPQHFGDGTRLSIL.

This clonotype was counted ten times or more. The V and J genes are TRBV7-3 and TRBJ2-3, with 8 positions matching TRBD2. The CDR3 has 14 residues. The germline V gene encodes CDR1 SGHTA and CDR2 FQGTGA. Trimming at V came to 4 bases and at J to 3 bases, leaving 3 bases not matched to a gene. CDR3 nucleotides: TGTGCCAGCAGCTCCCTAGCGGGTACAGATACGCAGTATTTT. It codes for CASSSLAGTDTQYF.

This clonotype was counted at least ten times. The rearrangement joins TRBV9 to TRBJ2-7, with 9 bases fitting TRBD2. The V gene end was trimmed by 0 bases and the J gene end by 0 bases; junction bases not matched to a gene: 7. In germline, CDR1 is SGDLS, CDR2 YYNGEE. The CDR3 length is 17 residues. DNA for the CDR3: TGTGCCAGCAGCGTAGGAGGTCTAGCGGGGATCTCCTACGAGCAGTACTTC. Amino acids: CASSVGGLAGISYEQYF.

Ten or more counts support this clonotype. The chain joins TRBV5-1 to TRBJ2-5; TRBD2 matches at 11 bases. Germline CDR1 reads SGHRS; CDR2 reads YFSETQ. The CDR3 consists of 15 residues. Germline trimming cut 4 bases from V and 3 bases from J; bases unmatched to any gene: 5. The CDR3 region has the DNA TGCGCCAGCAGCGGAGATAGCGGGGGGGAAGAGACCCAGTACTTC. Translated: CASSGDSGGEETQYF.

Worth noting for this clonotype: Because the CDR3's place on the DNA is in doubt, the DNA is left out and the CDR3 is given as listed by TCRdb. This chain's CDR3 is CATSRVGSGARNSPLHF. V gene TRBV15 combines with J gene TRBJ1-6; TRBD1 was called by the table and not checked on the DNA. The CDR3 extends over 17 residues, inclusive of both ends. Looked up from germline, CDR1 is LNHNV and CDR2 is YYDKDF (reference sequence).

This clonotype has ten or more counts. V gene TRBV25-1 combines with J gene TRBJ2-5, with 8 bases aligning to TRBD1. Germline V gene lookup returns CDR1 MGHDK and CDR2 SYGVNS. Trimming removed 6 bases from V and 5 bases from J; junction bases left unmatched: 8. This CDR3 is 14 amino acids long. In nucleotides, the CDR3 is TGTGCCAGCAGACAGACAGGGGACGGGGAGACCCAGTACTTC. Its translation: CASRQTGDGETQYF. Using reference TRBV25-1 and TRBJ2-5 for the parts outside the CDR3, the full variable domain is EADIYQTPRYLVIGTGKKITLECSQTMGHDKMYWYQQDPGMELHLIHYSYGVNSTEKGDLSSESTVSRIRTEHFPLTLESARPSHTSQYLCASRQTGDGETQYFGPGTRLLVL.

The table lists this clonotype with many counts. The CDR3 here is CASRPRGGLTPLHF. DNA for the CDR3: TGTGCCAGCAGACCCCGCGGGGGGCTGACACCCCTCCACTTT. J is TRBJ1-6 and V is TRBV6-5; TRBD1 might be the D (6 bases). Trimming cost V 6 bases and J 11 bases, with 17 bases left between them. The CDR3 length is 14 residues. Germline CDR1 is MNHEY and CDR2 is SVGAGI.